This TCR beta chain is drawn from a study of a mutant IDH1 vaccine in newly diagnosed glioma. TCRdb's table, derived via immunoSEQ multiplex PCR, lists solely in-frame clones and lacks some. The sample shows 35,000 to 40,000 clones, 81% of them seen only once. Concerning this clone: Its antigen is not known.

Time point indicated: week 23, last vaccination. The content of each vaccine dose was 300 ug of mutant IDH1 20-mer peptide, and topical imiquimod accompanied it. The specimen was PBMCs, collected from a glioma patient whose treatment included an IDH1 peptide vaccine. The source is a middle-aged man with glioma.

In nucleotides, the CDR3 is TGTGCCAGCAGCAGCCACAGGGGGTCTAATGAAAAACTGTTTTTT. This encodes CASSSHRGSNEKLFF. The chain uses TRBV11-2 and TRBJ1-4; TRBD1 agrees at 8 bases. Per the germline V gene, CDR1 is SGHAT and CDR2 is FQNNGV. The CDR3 totals 15 residues. The ends lost 5 bases at V and 3 bases at J; junction bases unmatched: 5.